The text below deals with one T cell receptor beta chain. The sample originates from a study of blood T cell repertoires in COVID-19. Across the whole study: Some COVID-19 samples were acute and others convalescent; all came from the United States, Italy and Spain. PBMCs, B-cell-depleted T cells, or T cells provided the cDNA or gDNA that made up the material.

The CDR3 has 16 amino acids. The germline V gene encodes CDR1 MDHEN and CDR2 SYDVKM. V lost 6 bases to trimming and J lost 3 bases, with 21 bases between them. Per the original data handling: How many nucleated cells were present was estimated from reference gene primer amplification. TCRdb's table, derived via immunoSEQ multiplex PCR, lists solely in-frame clones and lacks some. V and J calls and clone size are given by that table; D and trimming were obtained from the DNA. The sample comprises approximately 92,000 clones, 80% of which are singletons, and roughly 8.4% rests with the top ten. The specimen was peripheral blood. V usage is TRBV28 and J usage is TRBJ2-7, with D possibly matching TRBD2 (5 bases). This clonotype was sampled from a man between 45 and 60 years old who had recovered from COVID-19. Here the CDR3 DNA reads TGTGCCAGCAGCCCCCTCGGGAACCGAAACCTCTACGAGCAGTACTTC. Translation gives CASSPLGNRNLYEQYF. Full variable domain (outside the CDR3, taken from reference TRBV28 and TRBJ2-7): DVKVTQSSRYLVKRTGEKVFLECVQDMDHENMFWYRQDPGLGLRLIYFSYDVKMKEKGDIPEGYSVSREKKERFSLILESASTNQTSMYLCASSPLGNRNLYEQYFGPGTRLTVT.